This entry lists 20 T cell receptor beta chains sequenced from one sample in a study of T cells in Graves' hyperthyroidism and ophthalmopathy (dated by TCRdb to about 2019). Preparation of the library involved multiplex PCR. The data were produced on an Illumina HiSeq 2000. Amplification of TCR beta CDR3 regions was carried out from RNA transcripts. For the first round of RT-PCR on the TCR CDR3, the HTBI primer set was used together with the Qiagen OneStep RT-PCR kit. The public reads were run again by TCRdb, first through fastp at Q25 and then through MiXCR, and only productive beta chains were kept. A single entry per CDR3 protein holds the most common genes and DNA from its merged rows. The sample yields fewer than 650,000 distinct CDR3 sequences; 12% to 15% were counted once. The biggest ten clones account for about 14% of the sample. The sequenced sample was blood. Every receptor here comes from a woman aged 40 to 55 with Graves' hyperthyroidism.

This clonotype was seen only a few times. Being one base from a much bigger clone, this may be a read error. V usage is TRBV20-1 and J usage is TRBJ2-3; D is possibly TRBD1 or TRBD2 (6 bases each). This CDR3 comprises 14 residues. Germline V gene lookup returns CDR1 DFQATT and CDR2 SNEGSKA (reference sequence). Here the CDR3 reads CSALGPGGTDTRYF. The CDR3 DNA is TGCAGTGCTCTGGGCCCCGGGGGCACAGATACGCGGTATTTT.

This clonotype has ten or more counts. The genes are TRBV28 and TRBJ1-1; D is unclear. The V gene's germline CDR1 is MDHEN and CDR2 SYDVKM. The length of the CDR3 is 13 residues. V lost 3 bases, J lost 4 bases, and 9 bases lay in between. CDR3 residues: CASSLRVATEAFF. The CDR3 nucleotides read TGTGCCAGCAGTTTGCGGGTAGCCACTGAAGCTTTCTTT.

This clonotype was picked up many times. CDR3 nucleotide sequence: TGTGCCAGCAGCCTAGGCAGGGGAGTACCGTACTTC. Encoded protein: CASSLGRGVPYF. The chain joins TRBV28 to TRBJ2-5; a weak D match, TRBD1 (6 bases). V lost 6 bases, J lost 13 bases, and 18 bases lay in between. The CDR3 has 12 residues. Looked up from germline, CDR1 is MDHEN and CDR2 is SYDVKM.

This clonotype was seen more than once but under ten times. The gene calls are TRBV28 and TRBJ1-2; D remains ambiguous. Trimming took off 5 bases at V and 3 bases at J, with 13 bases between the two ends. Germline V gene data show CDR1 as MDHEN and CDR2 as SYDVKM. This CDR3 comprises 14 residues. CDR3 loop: CASSEHDTYYGYTF. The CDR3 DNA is TGTGCCAGCAGTGAACATGACACTTACTATGGCTACACCTTC.

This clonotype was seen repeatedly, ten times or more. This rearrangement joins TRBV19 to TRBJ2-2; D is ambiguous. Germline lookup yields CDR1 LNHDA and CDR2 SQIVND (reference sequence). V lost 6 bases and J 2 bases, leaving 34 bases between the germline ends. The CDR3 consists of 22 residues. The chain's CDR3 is CASSPIGTTTWWAMSNTGELFF. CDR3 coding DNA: TGTGCCAGTAGCCCCATAGGCACCACAACCTGGTGGGCAATGTCCAACACCGGGGAGCTGTTTTTT.

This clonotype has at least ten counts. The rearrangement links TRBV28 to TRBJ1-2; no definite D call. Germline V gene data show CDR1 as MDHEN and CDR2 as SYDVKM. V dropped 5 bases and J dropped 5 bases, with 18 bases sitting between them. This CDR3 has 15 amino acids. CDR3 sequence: CASSTSGGPGYGYTF. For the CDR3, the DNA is TGTGCCAGCAGTACCTCCGGAGGGCCTGGGTATGGCTACACCTTC.

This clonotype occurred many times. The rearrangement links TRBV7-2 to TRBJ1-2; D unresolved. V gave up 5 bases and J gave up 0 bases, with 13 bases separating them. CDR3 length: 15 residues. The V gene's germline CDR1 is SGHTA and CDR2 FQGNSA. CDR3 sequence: CASSPLRSANYGYTF. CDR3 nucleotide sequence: TGTGCCAGCAGCCCCCTCAGGTCGGCTAACTATGGCTACACCTTC.

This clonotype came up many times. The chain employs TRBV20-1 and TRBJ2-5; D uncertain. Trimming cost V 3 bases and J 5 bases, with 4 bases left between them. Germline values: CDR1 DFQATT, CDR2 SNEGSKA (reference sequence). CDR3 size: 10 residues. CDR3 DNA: TGCAGTGCTAGTATGGAGACCCAGTACTTC. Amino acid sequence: CSASMETQYF.

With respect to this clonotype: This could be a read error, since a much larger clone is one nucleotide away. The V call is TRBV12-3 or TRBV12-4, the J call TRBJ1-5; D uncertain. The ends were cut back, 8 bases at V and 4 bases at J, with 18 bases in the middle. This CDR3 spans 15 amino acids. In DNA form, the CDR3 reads TGTGCCAGCGGACTCCGGGATCCGCAAAATCAGCCCCAGCATTTT. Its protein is CASGLRDPQNQPQHF.

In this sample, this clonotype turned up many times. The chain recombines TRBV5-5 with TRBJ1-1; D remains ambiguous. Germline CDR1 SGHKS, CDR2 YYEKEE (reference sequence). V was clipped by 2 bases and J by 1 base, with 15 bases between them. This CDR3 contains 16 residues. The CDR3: CASSFVLGGPNTEAFF. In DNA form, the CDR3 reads TGTGCCAGCAGCTTTGTTTTAGGAGGTCCGAACACTGAAGCTTTCTTT.

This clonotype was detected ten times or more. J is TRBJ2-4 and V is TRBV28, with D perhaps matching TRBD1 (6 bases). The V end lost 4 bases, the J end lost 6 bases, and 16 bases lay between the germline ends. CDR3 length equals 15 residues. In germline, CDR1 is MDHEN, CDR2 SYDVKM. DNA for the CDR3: TGTGCCAGCAGTTACACCAGACAGGCGCCAAACATTCAGTACTTC. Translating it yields CASSYTRQAPNIQYF.

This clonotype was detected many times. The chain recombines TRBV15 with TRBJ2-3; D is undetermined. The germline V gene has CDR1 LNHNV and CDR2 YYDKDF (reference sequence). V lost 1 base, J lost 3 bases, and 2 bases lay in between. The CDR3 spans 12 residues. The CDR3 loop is CATSRATDTQYF. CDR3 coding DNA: TGTGCCACCAGCAGAGCAACAGATACGCAGTATTTT.

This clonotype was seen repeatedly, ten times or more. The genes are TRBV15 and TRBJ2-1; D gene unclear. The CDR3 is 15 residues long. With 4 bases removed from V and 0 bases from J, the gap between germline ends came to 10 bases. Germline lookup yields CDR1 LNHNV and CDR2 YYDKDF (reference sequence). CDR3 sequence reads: CATSTPTSSYNEQFF. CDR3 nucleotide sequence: TGTGCCACCAGCACGCCAACAAGCTCCTACAATGAGCAGTTCTTC.

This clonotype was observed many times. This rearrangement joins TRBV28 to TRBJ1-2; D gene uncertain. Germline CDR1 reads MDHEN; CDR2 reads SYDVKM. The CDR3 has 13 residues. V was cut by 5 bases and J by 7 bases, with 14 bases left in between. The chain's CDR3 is CASSPHARVGYTF. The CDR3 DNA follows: TGTGCCAGCAGTCCCCACGCGAGGGTTGGCTACACCTTC.

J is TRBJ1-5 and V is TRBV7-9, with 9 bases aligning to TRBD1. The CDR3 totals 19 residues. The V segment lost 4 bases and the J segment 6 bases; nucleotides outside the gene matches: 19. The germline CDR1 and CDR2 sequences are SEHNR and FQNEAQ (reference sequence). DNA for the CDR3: TGTGCCAGCAGCTCTTACCCGGGACAGGGTTTTTCCGCGGGTCAGCCCCAGCATTTT. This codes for CASSSYPGQGFSAGQPQHF.

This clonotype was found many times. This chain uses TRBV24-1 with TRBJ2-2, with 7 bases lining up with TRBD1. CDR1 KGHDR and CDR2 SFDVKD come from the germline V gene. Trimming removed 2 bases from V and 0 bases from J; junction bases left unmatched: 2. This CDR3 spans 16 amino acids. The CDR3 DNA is TGTGCCACCAGTGATTCGGGGACAGCGAACACCGGGGAGCTGTTTTTT. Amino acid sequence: CATSDSGTANTGELFF.

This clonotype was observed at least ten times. CDR3 amino acids: CASSSSDGTAYGYTF. In nucleotides, the CDR3 is TGTGCCAGCAGTTCGTCGGACGGGACAGCCTATGGCTACACCTTC. This rearrangement joins TRBV28 to TRBJ1-2; 7 nucleotides align to TRBD1. Per the germline V gene, CDR1 is MDHEN and CDR2 is SYDVKM. V trimming: 4 bases; J trimming: 4 bases; junction bases outside the gene matches: 9. The CDR3 covers 15 residues.

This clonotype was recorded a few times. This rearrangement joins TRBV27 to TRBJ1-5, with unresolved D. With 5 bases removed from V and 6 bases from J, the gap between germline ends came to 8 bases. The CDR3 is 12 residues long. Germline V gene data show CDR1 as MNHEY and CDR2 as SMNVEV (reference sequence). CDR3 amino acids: CASSNLSQPQHF. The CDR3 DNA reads TGTGCCAGCAGTAATCTCAGTCAGCCCCAGCATTTT.

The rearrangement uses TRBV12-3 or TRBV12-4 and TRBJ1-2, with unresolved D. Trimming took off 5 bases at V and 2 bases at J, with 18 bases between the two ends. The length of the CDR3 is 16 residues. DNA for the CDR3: TGTGCCAGCAGTCCCGCTTTATTTGACAAGAACTATGGCTACACCTTC. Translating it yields CASSPALFDKNYGYTF.

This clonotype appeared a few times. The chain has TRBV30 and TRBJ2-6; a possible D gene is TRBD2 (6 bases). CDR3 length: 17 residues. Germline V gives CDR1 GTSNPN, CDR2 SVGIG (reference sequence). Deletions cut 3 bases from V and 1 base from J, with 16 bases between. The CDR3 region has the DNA TGTGCCTGGAGACGGGAGCCCGCCATTTCTGGGGCCAACGTCCTGACTTTC. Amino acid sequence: CAWRREPAISGANVLTF. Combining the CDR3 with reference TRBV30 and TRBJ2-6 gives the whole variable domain SQTIHQWPATLVQPVGSPLSLECTVEGTSNPNLYWYRQAAGRGLQLLFYSVGIGQISSEVPQNLSASRPQDRQFILSSKKLLLSDSGFYLCAWRREPAISGANVLTFGAGSRLTVL.